One and the same sample provided the 8 T cell receptor beta chains below, sequenced in a study of vaccination effects on CD4 cells after COVID-19. Using immunoSEQ multiplex PCR, the repertoire was profiled, and TCRdb retains in-frame clones only, with some absent. The sample has fewer than 60,000 clones, around 84% seen once; the top ten hold 4.3%. CD4+ T cells were isolated after 10 days of culture. It was two doses of either the BNT162b2 or mRNA-1273 vaccine that participants received. What these receptors recognize is not known. The specimen was CD4+ T cells from PBMCs cultured without peptide, collected after COVID-19 vaccination. All receptors derive from a human donor who received a COVID-19 vaccine.

This clone was counted between two and nine times. The V call is TRBV6-6, the J call TRBJ2-7; D may be TRBD2 (6 bases). CDR1 and CDR2 (germline): MNHNY, SVGAGI (reference sequence). V was trimmed by 8 bases and J by 0 bases, leaving 8 bases between them. The CDR3 length is 12 residues. The CDR3 region is CASREISYEQYF. The CDR3 region has the DNA TGTGCCAGCCGGGAGATCTCCTACGAGCAGTACTTC.

The rearrangement links TRBV5-1 to TRBJ2-6; D may be TRBD2 (5 bases). Germline values: CDR1 SGHRS, CDR2 YFSETQ. This CDR3 comprises 17 residues. The ends were cut back, 6 bases at V and 0 bases at J, with 16 bases in the middle. CDR3 in amino acids: CASTLRVGSSGANVLTF. CDR3 in DNA: TGCGCCAGCACCCTCCGAGTGGGGAGCTCTGGGGCCAACGTCCTGACTTTC.

The chain uses TRBV20-1 and TRBJ1-3, with TRBD1 identical over 7 bases. V gave up 3 bases and J gave up 0 bases; unmatched junction bases: 8. Germline loops: CDR1 DFQATT, CDR2 SNEGSKA (reference sequence). The CDR3 length is 16 residues. The CDR3 DNA follows: TGCAGTGCTAGTAGGGACAGTCCGCACTCTGGAAACACCATATATTTT. It codes for CSASRDSPHSGNTIYF.

The chain joins TRBV7-9 to TRBJ2-7; possibly TRBD1 for D (6 bases). The CDR3 sequence is 12 residues long. Trimming cost V 5 bases and J 3 bases, with 8 bases left between them. Germline values: CDR1 SEHNR, CDR2 FQNEAQ (reference sequence). The CDR3 region is CASSRGYYEQYF. The CDR3 DNA is TGTGCCAGCAGCAGGGGGTACTACGAGCAGTACTTC.

V usage is TRBV5-4 and J usage is TRBJ2-1; 8 bases match TRBD2. The CDR3 sequence is 16 residues long. The V segment lost 0 bases and the J segment 4 bases; nucleotides outside the gene matches: 6. Looked up from germline, CDR1 is SGHNT and CDR2 is YYREEE (reference sequence). The CDR3 bases are TGTGCCAGCAGCTTGGGGTCTAGCGGGTTGTACAATGAGCAGTTCTTC. Protein product: CASSLGSSGLYNEQFF.

V is TRBV5-5 and J is TRBJ1-4; D uncertain. Germline-derived CDR1 and CDR2 are SGHKS and YYEKEE (reference sequence). The CDR3 totals 14 residues. Trimming stripped 9 bases from V and 2 bases from J, with 14 bases between. The DNA of the CDR3 is TGTGCCACCGGAATCACAGCGACTAATGAAAAACTGTTTTTT. This sequence encodes CATGITATNEKLFF.

The genes are TRBV14 and TRBJ2-7; possible D gene TRBD2, 6 bases. The CDR3 is 18 amino acids. Germline CDR1 is SGHDN and CDR2 is FVKESK. Trimming took 1 base from V and 0 from J, leaving 19 bases between them. CDR3 protein: CASSQVYFEGLSSYEQYF. The CDR3 region has the DNA TGTGCCAGCAGCCAAGTCTATTTCGAGGGACTTTCCTCCTACGAGCAGTACTTC.

The chain employs TRBV7-6 and TRBJ1-5; D remains unclear. Trimming removed 5 bases from V and 0 bases from J, with 11 bases in between. CDR3 length: 15 residues. Germline lookup yields CDR1 SGHVS and CDR2 FNYEAQ. CDR3 nucleotide sequence: TGTGCCAGCAGCCGACCGCTTTATAGCAATCAGCCCCAGCATTTT. Translating gives CASSRPLYSNQPQHF. The full variable domain, in which reference TRBV7-6 and TRBJ1-5 provide the parts outside the CDR3, is GAGVSQSPRYKVTKRGQDVALRCDPISGHVSLYWYRQALGQGPEFLTYFNYEAQQDKSGLPNDRFSAERPEGSISTLTIQRTEQRDSAMYRCASSRPLYSNQPQHFGDGTRLSIL.